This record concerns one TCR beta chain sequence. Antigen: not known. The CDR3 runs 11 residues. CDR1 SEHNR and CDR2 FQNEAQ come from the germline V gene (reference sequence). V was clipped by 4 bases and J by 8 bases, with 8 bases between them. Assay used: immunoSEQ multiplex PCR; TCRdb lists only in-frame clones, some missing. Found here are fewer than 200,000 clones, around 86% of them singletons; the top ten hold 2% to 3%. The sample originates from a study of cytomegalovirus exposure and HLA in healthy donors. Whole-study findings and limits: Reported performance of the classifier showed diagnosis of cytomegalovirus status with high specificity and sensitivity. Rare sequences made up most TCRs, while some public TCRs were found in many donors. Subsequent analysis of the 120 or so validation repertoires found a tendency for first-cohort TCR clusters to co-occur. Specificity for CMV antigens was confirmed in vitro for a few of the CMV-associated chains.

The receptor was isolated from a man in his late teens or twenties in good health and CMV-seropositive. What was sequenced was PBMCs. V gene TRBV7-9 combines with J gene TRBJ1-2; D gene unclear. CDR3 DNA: TGTGCCAGCAGCTCCGGAGGCGGCTACACCTTC. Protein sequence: CASSSGGGYTF.